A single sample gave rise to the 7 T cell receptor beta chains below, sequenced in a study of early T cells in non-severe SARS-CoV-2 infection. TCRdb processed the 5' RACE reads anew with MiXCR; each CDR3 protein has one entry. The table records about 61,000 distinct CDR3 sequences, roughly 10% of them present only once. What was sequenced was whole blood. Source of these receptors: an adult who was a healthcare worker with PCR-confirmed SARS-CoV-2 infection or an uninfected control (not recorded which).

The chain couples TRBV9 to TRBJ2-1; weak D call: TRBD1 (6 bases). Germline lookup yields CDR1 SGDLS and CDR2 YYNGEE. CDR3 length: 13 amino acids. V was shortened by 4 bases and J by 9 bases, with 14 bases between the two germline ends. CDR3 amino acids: CASSPTGLGEQFF. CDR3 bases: TGTGCCAGCAGCCCTACAGGGTTAGGTGAGCAGTTCTTC.

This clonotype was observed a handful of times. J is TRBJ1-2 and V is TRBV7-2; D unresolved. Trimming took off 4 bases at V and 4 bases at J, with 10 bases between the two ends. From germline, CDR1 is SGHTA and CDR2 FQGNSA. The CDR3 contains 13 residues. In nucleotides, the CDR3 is TGTGCCAGCAGCTCCCGACGGACCTATGGCTACACCTTC. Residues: CASSSRRTYGYTF.

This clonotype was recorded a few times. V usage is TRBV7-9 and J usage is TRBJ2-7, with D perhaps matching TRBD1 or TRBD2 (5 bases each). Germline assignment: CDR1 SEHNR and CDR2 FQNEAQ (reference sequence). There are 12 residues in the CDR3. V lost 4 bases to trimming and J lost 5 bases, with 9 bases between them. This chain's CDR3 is CASSSGTHEQYF. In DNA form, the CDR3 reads TGTGCCAGCAGCTCCGGGACCCACGAGCAGTACTTC.

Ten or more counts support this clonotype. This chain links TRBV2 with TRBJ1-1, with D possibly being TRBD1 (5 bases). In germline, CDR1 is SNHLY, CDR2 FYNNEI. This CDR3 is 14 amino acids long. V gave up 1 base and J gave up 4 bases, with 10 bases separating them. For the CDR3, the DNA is TGTGCCAGCAGTGAAGACCCGGGGCTCACTGAAGCTTTCTTT. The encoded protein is CASSEDPGLTEAFF.

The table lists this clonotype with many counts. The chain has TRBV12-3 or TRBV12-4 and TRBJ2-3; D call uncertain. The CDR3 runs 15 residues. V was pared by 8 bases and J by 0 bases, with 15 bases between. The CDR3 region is CASLGSIPSTDTQYF. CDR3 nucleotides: TGTGCCAGCCTTGGCTCGATCCCTAGCACAGATACGCAGTATTTT.

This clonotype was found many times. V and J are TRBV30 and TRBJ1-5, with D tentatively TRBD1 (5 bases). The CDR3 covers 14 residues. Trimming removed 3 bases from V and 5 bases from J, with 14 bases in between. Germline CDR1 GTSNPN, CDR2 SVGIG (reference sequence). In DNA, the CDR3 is TGTGCCTGGAGGGGATTAGGGGCGGATCAGCCCCAGCATTTT. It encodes CAWRGLGADQPQHF.

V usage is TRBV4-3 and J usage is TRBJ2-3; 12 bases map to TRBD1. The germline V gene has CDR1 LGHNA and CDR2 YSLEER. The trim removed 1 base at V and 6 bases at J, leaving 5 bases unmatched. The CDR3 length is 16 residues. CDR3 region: CASSQGGTGGMDTQYF. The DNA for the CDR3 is TGCGCCAGCAGCCAAGGAGGGACAGGGGGCATGGATACGCAGTATTTT.